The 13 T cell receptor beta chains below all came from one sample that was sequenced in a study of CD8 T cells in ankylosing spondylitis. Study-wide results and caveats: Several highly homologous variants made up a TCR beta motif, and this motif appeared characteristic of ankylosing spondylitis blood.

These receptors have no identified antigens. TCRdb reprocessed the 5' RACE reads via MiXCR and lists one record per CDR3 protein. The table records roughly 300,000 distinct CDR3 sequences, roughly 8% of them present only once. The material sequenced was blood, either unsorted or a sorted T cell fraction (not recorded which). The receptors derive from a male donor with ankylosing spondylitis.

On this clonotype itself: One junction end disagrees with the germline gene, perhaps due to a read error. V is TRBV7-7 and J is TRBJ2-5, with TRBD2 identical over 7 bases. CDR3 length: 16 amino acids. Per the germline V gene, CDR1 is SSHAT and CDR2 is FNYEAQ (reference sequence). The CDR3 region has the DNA TGTGCTAGCAGCTTAGTGGGGCTAGCGGCGCGGGAGACCCAGTACTTC. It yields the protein CASSLVGLAARETQYF.

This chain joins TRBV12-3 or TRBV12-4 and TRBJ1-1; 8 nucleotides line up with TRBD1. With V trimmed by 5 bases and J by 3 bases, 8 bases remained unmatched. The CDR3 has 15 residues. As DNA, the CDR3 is TGTGCCAGCAGTGCCCACCAGGACAGGGACACTGAAGCTTTCTTT. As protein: CASSAHQDRDTEAFF.

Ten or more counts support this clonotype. CDR3 amino acids: CATSKKGISGRNEQYF. The CDR3 nucleotides are TGTGCCACCAGCAAAAAGGGAATTAGCGGGAGGAACGAGCAGTACTTC. This chain joins TRBV15 and TRBJ2-7, with 10 bases identical to TRBD2. CDR3 length: 16 amino acids. The J segment lost 5 bases and the V segment lost 4 bases, leaving 11 bases of the junction unmatched. Germline assignment: CDR1 LNHNV and CDR2 YYDKDF (reference sequence).

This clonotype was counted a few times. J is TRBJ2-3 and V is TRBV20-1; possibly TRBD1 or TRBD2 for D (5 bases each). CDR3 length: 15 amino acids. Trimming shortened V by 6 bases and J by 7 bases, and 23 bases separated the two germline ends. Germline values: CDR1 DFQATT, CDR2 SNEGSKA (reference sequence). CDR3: CSARSLGEPRNTQYF. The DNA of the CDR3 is TGCAGTGCCCGCTCTTTGGGGGAGCCCCGGAATACGCAGTATTTT.

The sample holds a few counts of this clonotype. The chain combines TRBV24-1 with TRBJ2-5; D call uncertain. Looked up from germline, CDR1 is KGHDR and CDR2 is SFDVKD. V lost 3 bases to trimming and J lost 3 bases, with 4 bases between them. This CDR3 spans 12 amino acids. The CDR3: CATSDTKETQYF. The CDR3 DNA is TGTGCCACCAGTGATACGAAAGAGACCCAGTACTTC.

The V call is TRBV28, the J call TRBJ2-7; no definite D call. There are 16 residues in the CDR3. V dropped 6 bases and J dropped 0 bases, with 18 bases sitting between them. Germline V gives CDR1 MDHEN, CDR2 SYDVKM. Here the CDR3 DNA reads TGTGCCAGCAGGAGGAGTGTTGTCGAGACCTCCTACGAGCAGTACTTC. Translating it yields CASRRSVVETSYEQYF.

CDR3 coding DNA: TGTGCCAGCAAAAGTACAGGGGGCCTTTACGAGCAGTACTTC. This gives the protein CASKSTGGLYEQYF. J is TRBJ2-7 and V is TRBV7-2; TRBD1 aligns across 9 bases. In germline, CDR1 is SGHTA, CDR2 FQGNSA. Losses at the gene ends were 7 bases for V and 4 bases for J; bases not matched to a gene: 8. This CDR3 spans 14 amino acids.

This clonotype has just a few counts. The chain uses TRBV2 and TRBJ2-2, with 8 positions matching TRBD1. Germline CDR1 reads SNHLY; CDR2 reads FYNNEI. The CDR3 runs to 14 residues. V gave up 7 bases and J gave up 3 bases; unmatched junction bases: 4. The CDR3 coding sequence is TGTGCCAGCAAACAGGGGGATTACACCGGGGAGCTGTTTTTT. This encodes CASKQGDYTGELFF.

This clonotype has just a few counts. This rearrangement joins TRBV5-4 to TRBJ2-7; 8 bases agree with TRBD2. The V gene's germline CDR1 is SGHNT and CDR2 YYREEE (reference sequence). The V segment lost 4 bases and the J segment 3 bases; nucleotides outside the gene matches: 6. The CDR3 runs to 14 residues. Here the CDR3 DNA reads TGTGCCAGCAGCCTGGCTGGGACTAGCTACGAGCAGTACTTC. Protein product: CASSLAGTSYEQYF.

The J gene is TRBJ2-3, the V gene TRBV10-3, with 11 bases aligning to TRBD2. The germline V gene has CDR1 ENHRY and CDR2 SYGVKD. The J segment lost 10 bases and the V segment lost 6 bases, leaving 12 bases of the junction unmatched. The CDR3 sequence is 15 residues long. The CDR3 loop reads CAISQLAGEGEAQYF. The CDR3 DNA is TGTGCCATCAGCCAACTAGCGGGAGAAGGGGAGGCGCAGTATTTT.

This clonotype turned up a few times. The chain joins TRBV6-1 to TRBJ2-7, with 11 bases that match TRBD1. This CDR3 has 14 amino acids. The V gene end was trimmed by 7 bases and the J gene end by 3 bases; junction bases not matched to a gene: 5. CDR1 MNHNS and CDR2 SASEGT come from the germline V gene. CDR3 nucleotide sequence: TGTGCCAGCACCTCCGGGACAGGGGGCTACGAGCAGTACTTC. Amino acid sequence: CASTSGTGGYEQYF.

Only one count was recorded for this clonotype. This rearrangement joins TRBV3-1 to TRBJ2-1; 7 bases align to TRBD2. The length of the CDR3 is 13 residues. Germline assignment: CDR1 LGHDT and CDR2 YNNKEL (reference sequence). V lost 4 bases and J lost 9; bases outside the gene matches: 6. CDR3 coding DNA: TGTGCCAGCAGCCCACGACTAGCTTCTGAGCAGTTCTTC. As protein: CASSPRLASEQFF.

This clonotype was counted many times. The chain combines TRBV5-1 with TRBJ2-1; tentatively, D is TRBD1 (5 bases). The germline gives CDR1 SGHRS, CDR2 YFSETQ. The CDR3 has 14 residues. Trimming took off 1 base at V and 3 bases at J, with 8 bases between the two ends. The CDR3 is CASSLSGHYNEQFF. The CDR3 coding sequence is TGCGCCAGCAGCTTGTCAGGGCACTACAATGAGCAGTTCTTC.